This passage covers 4 T cell receptor beta chains from one sample sequenced in a study of TIL therapy for anti-PD-1-resistant metastatic lung cancer. The immunoSEQ assay was v3. Sequenced by immunoSEQ multiplex PCR; TCRdb stores in-frame clones only, minus some. The sample records 95,000 or so clones, less than 70% being singletons. The time point denotes: pre-treatment sample, taken before nivolumab and TIL therapy. Pleural nodules or supraclavicular lymph nodes made up most of the excised metastases sampled. This sample comprised tumor tissue, obtained at baseline. These receptor sequences come from a person aged 25-80 years with non-small cell lung cancer.

V gene TRBV28 combines with J gene TRBJ1-4; D unresolved. CDR1 is MDHEN, CDR2 SYDVKM, per germline. Trimming removed 6 bases at V and 6 bases at J, with 11 bases between. The CDR3 has 13 amino acids. The CDR3 region is CASSEHGDEKLFF. CDR3 bases: TGTGCCAGCAGCGAACACGGAGATGAAAAACTGTTTTTT.

This clone was detected only a few times. The J gene is TRBJ2-1, the V gene TRBV7-9; no firm D call. Trimming shortened V by 5 bases and J by 6 bases, and 11 bases separated the two germline ends. Germline CDR1 is SEHNR and CDR2 is FQNEAQ (reference sequence). The length of the CDR3 is 13 residues. The CDR3, as DNA: TGTGCCAGCAGCCAGGCCAGTGGCAATGAGCAGTTCTTC. Its protein is CASSQASGNEQFF.

This chain links TRBV6-5 with TRBJ2-2, with TRBD1 as a possible D gene (6 bases). This CDR3 region has 14 residues. CDR1 and CDR2 from the germline V gene are MNHEY and SVGAGI. The V end was cut by 8 bases, the J end by 4 bases, with 14 bases between. The chain's CDR3 is CASAPWGRTGELFF. For the CDR3, the DNA is TGTGCCAGCGCCCCGTGGGGGCGCACCGGGGAGCTGTTTTTT.

The gene calls are TRBV3-1 (or the pseudogene TRBV3-2) and TRBJ2-5, with 8 bases lining up with TRBD1. The V gene's germline CDR1 is LGHDT and CDR2 YNNKEL (reference sequence). The V segment lost 8 bases and the J segment 1 base; nucleotides outside the gene matches: 9. The CDR3 extends over 15 amino acids. The CDR3 DNA reads as TGTGCCAGCGCCCAGGGGGCCCAGTTCCAAGAGACCCAGTACTTC. As protein: CASAQGAQFQETQYF.